This TCR beta chain is drawn from a study of blood T cell repertoires in COVID-19. For the study at large: From the United States, Italy and Spain came samples of acute and convalescent COVID-19. PBMCs, B-cell-depleted T cells, or T cells were the source of the cDNA or gDNA that made up the material.

As handled by the study authors: It was from reference gene primer amplification that nucleated cell counts were estimated. Repertoires were generated with immunoSEQ multiplex PCR, while TCRdb's copy carries only in-frame clones and drops some. That table furnishes V, J and clone size, whereas the DNA furnished D and trimming. This sample carries some 670,000 clones, about 87% of them seen once, and the ten largest clones take 0.2% to 0.3%. The V end was cut by 6 bases, the J end by 4 bases, with 12 bases between. Germline V gene data show CDR1 as LGHDT and CDR2 as YNNKEL (reference sequence). The CDR3 length is 14 residues.

The specimen was peripheral blood. The V gene is TRBV3-1 (or the pseudogene TRBV3-2), the J gene TRBJ2-2; TRBD1 is a possible D gene (6 bases). This receptor was identified in a woman aged 18-29 years with acute or convalescent COVID-19. CDR3 loop: CASSSTGSTGELFF. Written as DNA, the CDR3 is TGTGCCAGCAGTTCCACAGGGTCCACCGGGGAGCTGTTTTTT.